This T cell receptor beta chain is from a study of T cell responses to AZD1222 COVID-19 vaccine. Overall study results and limits: The breadth and depth of Spike-specific TCRs increased once two AZD1222 doses had been given. Donors skewed white British and female; clonal diversity was possibly underestimated. Repertoires were obtained only post-peak T cell response.

Concerning this clone itself: What it binds is not known.

Repertoires were generated with immunoSEQ multiplex PCR, while TCRdb's copy carries only in-frame clones and drops some. The table has about 270,000 clones, roughly 93% seen once; the top ten hold 0.55%. CDR1 and CDR2 (germline): MGHRA, YSYEKL. With 3 bases removed from V and 0 bases from J, the gap between germline ends came to 11 bases. The CDR3 spans 15 residues. The sequencing here drew on peripheral blood, taken 28 days after the second AZD1222 dose. The sequence came from an adult who received the AZD1222 COVID-19 vaccine. The chain is built from TRBV4-1 and TRBJ1-2; weak D call: TRBD1 (5 bases). In DNA form, the CDR3 reads TGCGCCAGCAGCCACCACCTGGGACCTAACTATGGCTACACCTTC. Protein product: CASSHHLGPNYGYTF.